This TCR beta chain came from a study of shared clonotypes between healthy human individuals. Whole-study findings and limits: It was the few donors that limited the genetic and exposure-history diversity represented.

The CDR3 runs to 17 residues. Germline V gene lookup returns CDR1 MGHDK and CDR2 SYGVNS. V was cut by 5 bases and J by 0 bases, with 14 bases left in between. The assay was immunoSEQ multiplex PCR, and TCRdb's table has in-frame clones only and misses some. The table includes 2 million to 3 million clones, 85% to 95% detected once. Remarks on this clone: Its cognate antigen is unknown.

The TCR was taken from a man aged 18 to 30 in good health. Sequencing was carried out using naive CD4+ T cells sorted from blood. Regarding subset: CD45RA+ positively selected. This rearrangement joins TRBV25-1 to TRBJ2-6, with D possibly TRBD1 on 6 matching bases. CDR3 coding DNA: TGTGCCAGCAGTCCGACAGGCCTTCTCTCTGGGGCCAACGTCCTGACTTTC. Its translation: CASSPTGLLSGANVLTF.